This is a list of T cell receptor beta chains from one sample in a study of blood T cells in healthy people across ages. TCRdb called the 5' RACE reads again in MiXCR, with one record for every CDR3 protein. Of some 1.7 million distinct CDR3 sequences listed, roughly 27% are singletons. The sample consisted of blood. The receptors were sampled from a woman aged 25 to 39 in good health. The CDR3 runs from the conserved cysteine through the conserved F or W. The D gene is left open where the match is weak. A clone size is listed for some rows: how often the clone was seen (once, few, many), or a class if it is expanded.

CDR3nt: TGCCCCAGCAGCTCACTTTTGGGACAGGGTCGTTTGGGCACTGAAGCTTTCTTT
CDR3aa: CPSSSLLGQGRLGTEAFF
v_gene: TRBV5-1
abundance: few
d_gene: TRBD1
j_gene: TRBJ1-1

CDR3nt: TGTGCCAGCAGTTACTGGCAGGGCCAAGAGACCCAGTACTTC
CDR3aa: CASSYWQGQETQYF
v_gene: TRBV6-6
abundance: .
d_gene: .
j_gene: TRBJ2-5

CDR3nt: TGCGCCAGCAGTGAGTCGACGGGGGAGCCCCAGCATTTT
CDR3aa: CASSESTGEPQHF
v_gene: TRBV10-1
abundance: .
d_gene: .
j_gene: TRBJ1-5

CDR3nt: TGTGCCAGCAGTAGGACAGTAGTCTACGAGCAGTACTTC
CDR3aa: CASSRTVVYEQYF
v_gene: TRBV6-6
abundance: few
d_gene: .
j_gene: TRBJ2-7

CDR3nt: TGTGCCAGCAGTTTCGCTGGTGGCTACACCTTC
CDR3aa: CASSFAGGYTF
v_gene: TRBV12-3/TRBV12-4
abundance: few
d_gene: .
j_gene: TRBJ1-2

CDR3nt: TGTGCCAGTAGTATAGACAGGGCCTCCTACGAGCAGTACTTC
CDR3aa: CASSIDRASYEQYF
v_gene: TRBV19
abundance: .
d_gene: .
j_gene: TRBJ2-7

CDR3nt: TGTGCCAGCAGTGAACAAACGGCGGGGGGGCTCAATGAGCAGTTCTTC
CDR3aa: CASSEQTAGGLNEQFF
v_gene: TRBV2
abundance: .
d_gene: TRBD2
j_gene: TRBJ2-1

CDR3nt: TGCAGTGCCATCAGGGCTAGCGGGTACAATGAGCAGTTCTTC
CDR3aa: CSAIRASGYNEQFF
v_gene: TRBV20-1
abundance: .
d_gene: TRBD2
j_gene: TRBJ2-1

CDR3nt: TGTACCAGCAGTCGACCACTAGCGGGGACTTACGAGCAGTACTTC
CDR3aa: CTSSRPLAGTYEQYF
v_gene: TRBV12-3/TRBV12-4
abundance: few
d_gene: TRBD2
j_gene: TRBJ2-7

CDR3nt: TGTGCCAGCAGCTTCTCGCGGGGGGCCATCAATGAGCAGTTCTTC
CDR3aa: CASSFSRGAINEQFF
v_gene: TRBV11-2
abundance: few
d_gene: TRBD2
j_gene: TRBJ2-1

CDR3nt: TGCAGCGTCCAGGGGCCTTCCTACGAGCAGTACTTC
CDR3aa: CSVQGPSYEQYF
v_gene: TRBV29-1
abundance: many
d_gene: .
j_gene: TRBJ2-7

CDR3nt: TGTGCCAGCAGCGCAGGGACGAACACTGAAGCTTTCTTT
CDR3aa: CASSAGTNTEAFF
v_gene: TRBV7-9
abundance: many
d_gene: .
j_gene: TRBJ1-1

CDR3nt: TGTGCCTGGAGTGGGCAGGGGGATGAGCAGTTCTTC
CDR3aa: CAWSGQGDEQFF
v_gene: TRBV30
abundance: .
d_gene: TRBD1
j_gene: TRBJ2-1

CDR3nt: TGTGCCACCAGCGTGGACAGGGGAAGCAGCGAGCAGTACTTC
CDR3aa: CATSVDRGSSEQYF
v_gene: TRBV15
abundance: few
d_gene: TRBD1
j_gene: TRBJ2-7

CDR3nt: TGTGCCATCAGTGAGTTTCAGGGGTACAATGAGCAGTTCTTC
CDR3aa: CAISEFQGYNEQFF
v_gene: TRBV10-3
abundance: .
d_gene: .
j_gene: TRBJ2-1

CDR3nt: TGTGCCAGCAGTGACGGACAGGGGGACCACAATGAGCAGTTCTTC
CDR3aa: CASSDGQGDHNEQFF
v_gene: TRBV6-4
abundance: many
d_gene: TRBD1
j_gene: TRBJ2-1

CDR3nt: TGCGCCAGCAAGCGGGGGAACTCTGGAAACACCATATATTTT
CDR3aa: CASKRGNSGNTIYF
v_gene: TRBV5-1
abundance: .
d_gene: .
j_gene: TRBJ1-3

CDR3nt: TGCGCCAGCAGCTTGATGGGACTAGCGGCCGCCTACGAGCAGTACTTC
CDR3aa: CASSLMGLAAAYEQYF
v_gene: TRBV5-1
abundance: .
d_gene: TRBD2
j_gene: TRBJ2-7

CDR3nt: TGTGCCAGCAGCTTAGGACTGACGAACACTGAAGCTTTCTTT
CDR3aa: CASSLGLTNTEAFF
v_gene: TRBV7-8
abundance: .
d_gene: .
j_gene: TRBJ1-1

CDR3nt: TGTGCCAGCAGCCAGGGGCTAGCGGGGGCGATGAGCACAGATACGCAGTATTTT
CDR3aa: CASSQGLAGAMSTDTQYF
v_gene: TRBV7-6
abundance: few
d_gene: TRBD2
j_gene: TRBJ2-3

CDR3nt: TGCGCCAGCAGACCACAAACTACGGGGTCATCAGATACGCAGTATTTT
CDR3aa: CASRPQTTGSSDTQYF
v_gene: TRBV5-1
abundance: few
d_gene: .
j_gene: TRBJ2-3

CDR3nt: TGCGCCAGCAGCGACCTTCGACAGGGGGCTCGGTATACGCAGTATTTT
CDR3aa: CASSDLRQGARYTQYF
v_gene: TRBV4-1
abundance: many
d_gene: TRBD1
j_gene: TRBJ2-3

CDR3nt: TGTGCCAGCAGCTTGCGGGGGGGGACACCCTACGAGCAGTACTTC
CDR3aa: CASSLRGGTPYEQYF
v_gene: TRBV7-6
abundance: many
d_gene: TRBD2
j_gene: TRBJ2-7

CDR3nt: TGTGCCAGCAGCTTACAGTACAATGAGCAGTTCTTC
CDR3aa: CASSLQYNEQFF
v_gene: TRBV5-5
abundance: many
d_gene: .
j_gene: TRBJ2-1

CDR3nt: TGTGCCAGCAGCGAGCCCGGGACAGCGAACACTGAAGCTTTCTTT
CDR3aa: CASSEPGTANTEAFF
v_gene: TRBV3-1
abundance: .
d_gene: TRBD1
j_gene: TRBJ1-1

CDR3nt: TGTGTCAGCAGCCTCGGGACGGTTACCTACGAGCAGTACTTC
CDR3aa: CVSSLGTVTYEQYF
v_gene: TRBV3-1
abundance: few
d_gene: .
j_gene: TRBJ2-7

CDR3nt: TGTGCCAGCAGTTTTGCCGGACGAGCTAACTATGGCTACACCTTC
CDR3aa: CASSFAGRANYGYTF
v_gene: TRBV12-3/TRBV12-4
abundance: .
d_gene: .
j_gene: TRBJ1-2

CDR3nt: TGCAGCGTAGCTGACAGGCGGAACACTGAAGCTTTCTTT
CDR3aa: CSVADRRNTEAFF
v_gene: TRBV29-1
abundance: .
d_gene: .
j_gene: TRBJ1-1

CDR3nt: TGTGCCAGCAGCCCCTCCGGAGGGTCCAACGAGCAGTACTTC
CDR3aa: CASSPSGGSNEQYF
v_gene: TRBV7-3
abundance: few
d_gene: .
j_gene: TRBJ2-7

CDR3nt: TGCAGTGCCAGTCCCGGGACAGGGAATCGCCTCAGTCAGCCCCAGCATTTT
CDR3aa: CSASPGTGNRLSQPQHF
v_gene: TRBV20-1
abundance: few
d_gene: TRBD1
j_gene: TRBJ1-5

CDR3nt: TGTGCCAGCAGTTCCTCCGGGACAGCCTCCTACAATGAGCAGTTCTTC
CDR3aa: CASSSSGTASYNEQFF
v_gene: TRBV28
abundance: few
d_gene: TRBD1
j_gene: TRBJ2-1

CDR3nt: TGCGCCAGCAGCTTGGCCGGTGGGTCATCGCAGTATTTT
CDR3aa: CASSLAGGSSQYF
v_gene: TRBV5-1
abundance: many
d_gene: .
j_gene: TRBJ2-3

CDR3nt: TGCAGTGCTAGAGACCCCACAGGGGAGGACACTGAAGCTTTCTTT
CDR3aa: CSARDPTGEDTEAFF
v_gene: TRBV20-1
abundance: .
d_gene: TRBD1
j_gene: TRBJ1-1

CDR3nt: TGTGCCAGCAGTGTCGGTCTAGCGCTGGGTGAGCAGTTCTTC
CDR3aa: CASSVGLALGEQFF
v_gene: TRBV2
abundance: few
d_gene: .
j_gene: TRBJ2-1

CDR3nt: TGTGCCAGCAGCTACCGGACAGGGGAAGGCTACACCTTC
CDR3aa: CASSYRTGEGYTF
v_gene: TRBV3-1
abundance: few
d_gene: TRBD1
j_gene: TRBJ1-2

CDR3nt: TGCAGTGCCCCTGATCAACTTAGCGGGAGGGCCTCTGAGCAGTTCTTC
CDR3aa: CSAPDQLSGRASEQFF
v_gene: TRBV20-1
abundance: many
d_gene: TRBD2
j_gene: TRBJ2-1

CDR3nt: TGTGCCAGCAGCTCGAGACTAGCGGGGGGTAGCAACCAAGAGACCCAGTACTTC
CDR3aa: CASSSRLAGGSNQETQYF
v_gene: TRBV7-2
abundance: few
d_gene: TRBD2
j_gene: TRBJ2-5